The entry that follows covers one TCR beta chain sequence. Some clones are missing from TCRdb's copy, which holds only in-frame ones; the method was immunoSEQ multiplex PCR. The profile shows hundreds of thousands of clones, under 75% of them singletons. The record originates from a study of cytotoxic CD8 clonotypes in ibrutinib-treated CLL. Material: PBMCs, obtained after 24 months of ibrutinib treatment. The receptor was derived from a human donor with chronic lymphocytic leukemia.

CDR3 loop: CASSPGQGSVTEAFF. DNA of the CDR3: TGTGCCAGCAGCCCAGGACAGGGAAGTGTCACTGAAGCTTTCTTT. J is TRBJ1-1 and V is TRBV7-2; 8 bases map to TRBD1. CDR1 is SGHTA, CDR2 FQGNSA, per germline. This CDR3 contains 15 residues. The J segment lost 4 bases and the V segment lost 5 bases, leaving 9 bases of the junction unmatched.